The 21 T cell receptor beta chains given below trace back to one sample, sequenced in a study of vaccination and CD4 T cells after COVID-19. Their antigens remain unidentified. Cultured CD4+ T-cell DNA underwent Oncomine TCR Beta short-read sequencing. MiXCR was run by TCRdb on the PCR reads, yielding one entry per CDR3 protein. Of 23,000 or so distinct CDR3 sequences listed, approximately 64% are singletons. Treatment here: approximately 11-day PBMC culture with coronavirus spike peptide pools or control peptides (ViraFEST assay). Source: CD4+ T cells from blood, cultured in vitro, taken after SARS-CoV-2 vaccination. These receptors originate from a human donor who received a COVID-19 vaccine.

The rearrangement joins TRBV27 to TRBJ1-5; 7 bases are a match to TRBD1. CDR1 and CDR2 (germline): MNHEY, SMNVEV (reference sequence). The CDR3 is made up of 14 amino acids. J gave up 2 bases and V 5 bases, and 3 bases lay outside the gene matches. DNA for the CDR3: TGTGCCAGCAGTCCAACAGGGGGCAATCAGCCCCAGCATTTT. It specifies CASSPTGGNQPQHF.

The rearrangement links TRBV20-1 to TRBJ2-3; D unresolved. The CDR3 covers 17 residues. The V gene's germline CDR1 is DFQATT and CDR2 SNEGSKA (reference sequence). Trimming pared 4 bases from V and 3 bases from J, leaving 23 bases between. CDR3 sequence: CSATLIRVGVRTDTQYF. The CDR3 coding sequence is TGCAGTGCTACATTAATCCGGGTTGGGGTAAGGACAGATACGCAGTATTTT.

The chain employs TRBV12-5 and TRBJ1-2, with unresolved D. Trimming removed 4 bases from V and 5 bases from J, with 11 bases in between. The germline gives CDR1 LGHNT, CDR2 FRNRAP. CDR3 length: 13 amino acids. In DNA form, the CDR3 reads TGTGCTAGTGGTTCACCCGGACTTTATGGCTACACCTTC. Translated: CASGSPGLYGYTF.

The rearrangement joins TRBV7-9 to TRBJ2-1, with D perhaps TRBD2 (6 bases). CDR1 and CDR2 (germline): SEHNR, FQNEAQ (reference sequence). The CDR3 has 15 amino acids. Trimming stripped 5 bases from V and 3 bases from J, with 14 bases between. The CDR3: CASSGGGKYYNEQFF. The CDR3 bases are TGTGCCAGCAGCGGGGGAGGCAAGTACTACAATGAGCAGTTCTTC.

In DNA form, the CDR3 reads TGTGCCAGCAGCTTAGGTGACTCGATCTCCTACAATGAGCAGTTCTTC. This translates into CASSLGDSISYNEQFF. The genes are TRBV7-9 and TRBJ2-1; D not resolved. The V gene lost 1 base and the J gene lost 0 bases, with 10 bases spanning the gap. This CDR3 is built from 16 residues. Germline CDR1 and CDR2: SEHNR and FQNEAQ (reference sequence).

CDR3 coding DNA: TGTGCCAGCAGCTTCGGGACAGGGGGGATAATAATGAACACTGAAGCTTTCTTT. Its translation is CASSFGTGGIIMNTEAFF. This chain links TRBV5-6 with TRBJ1-1, with 11 bases fitting TRBD1. The CDR3 loop spans 18 amino acids. Germline CDR1 reads SGHDT; CDR2 reads YYEEEE. V lost 2 bases and J lost 0; bases outside the gene matches: 9.

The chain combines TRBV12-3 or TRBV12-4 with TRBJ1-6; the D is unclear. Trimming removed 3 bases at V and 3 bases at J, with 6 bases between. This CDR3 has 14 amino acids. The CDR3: CASSLVSYNSPLHF. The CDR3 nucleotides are TGTGCCAGCAGTTTGGTCAGCTATAATTCACCCCTCCACTTT.

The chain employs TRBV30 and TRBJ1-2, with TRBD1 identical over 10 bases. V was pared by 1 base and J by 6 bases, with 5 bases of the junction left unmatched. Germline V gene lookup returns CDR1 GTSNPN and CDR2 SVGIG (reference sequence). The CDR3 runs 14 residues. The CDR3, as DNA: TGTGCCTGGAGTGCGGGACAGGGGAGGGATGGCTACACCTTC. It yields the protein CAWSAGQGRDGYTF.

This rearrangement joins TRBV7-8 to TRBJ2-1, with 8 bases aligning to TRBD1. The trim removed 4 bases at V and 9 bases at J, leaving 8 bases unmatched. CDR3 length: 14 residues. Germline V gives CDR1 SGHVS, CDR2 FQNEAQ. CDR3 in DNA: TGTGCCAGCAGCTCCGGACAGGGAAATGGTGAGCAGTTCTTC. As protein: CASSSGQGNGEQFF.

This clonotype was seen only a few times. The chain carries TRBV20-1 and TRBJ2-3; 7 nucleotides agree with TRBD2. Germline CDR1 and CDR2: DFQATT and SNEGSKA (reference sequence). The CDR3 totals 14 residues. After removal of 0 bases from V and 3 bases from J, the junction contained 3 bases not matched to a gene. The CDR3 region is CSARDPLATDTQYF. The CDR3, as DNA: TGCAGTGCTAGAGATCCACTAGCGACAGATACGCAGTATTTT.

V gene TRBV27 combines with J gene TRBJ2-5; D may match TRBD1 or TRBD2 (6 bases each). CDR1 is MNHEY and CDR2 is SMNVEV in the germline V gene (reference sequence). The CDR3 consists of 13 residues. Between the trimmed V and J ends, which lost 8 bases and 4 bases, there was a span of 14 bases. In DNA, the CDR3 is TGTGCCAGCTCCCGGGGGCTAGGAGAGACCCAGTACTTC. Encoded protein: CASSRGLGETQYF.

This CDR3 reads CASSTSRVHYGYTF. The CDR3 DNA is TGTGCCAGTAGTACGTCGAGGGTACACTATGGCTACACCTTC. This chain connects TRBV19 to TRBJ1-2; D unresolved. This CDR3 has 14 amino acids. Trimming cost V 4 bases and J 3 bases, with 12 bases left between them. Germline assignment: CDR1 LNHDA and CDR2 SQIVND (reference sequence).

CDR3: CASRARGDRTISGYTF. In DNA form, the CDR3 reads TGTGCCAGCAGGGCCCGAGGGGACAGGACTATCTCCGGCTACACCTTC. The gene calls are TRBV7-2 and TRBJ1-2; 8 nucleotides line up with TRBD1. Germline CDR1 is SGHTA and CDR2 is FQGNSA. Trimming cost V 6 bases and J 8 bases; bases outside gene matches: 17. This CDR3 is built from 16 residues.

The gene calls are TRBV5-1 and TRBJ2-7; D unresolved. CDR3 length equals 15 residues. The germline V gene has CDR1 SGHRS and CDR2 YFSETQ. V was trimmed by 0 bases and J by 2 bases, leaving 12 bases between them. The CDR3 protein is CASSLGRYLAYEQYF. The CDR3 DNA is TGCGCCAGCAGCTTGGGGCGCTACCTAGCCTACGAGCAGTACTTC. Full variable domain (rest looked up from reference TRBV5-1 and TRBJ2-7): KAGVTQTPRYLIKTRGQQVTLSCSPISGHRSVSWYQQTPGQGLQFLFEYFSETQRNKGNFPGRFSGRQFSNSRSEMNVSTLELGDSALYLCASSLGRYLAYEQYFGPGTRLTVT.

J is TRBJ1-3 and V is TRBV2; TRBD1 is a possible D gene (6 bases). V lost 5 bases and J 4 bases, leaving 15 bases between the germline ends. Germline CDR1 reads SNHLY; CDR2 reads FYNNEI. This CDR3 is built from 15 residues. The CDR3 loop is CASSPRGGAGNTIYF. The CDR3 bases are TGTGCCAGCAGTCCCCGTGGGGGCGCCGGAAACACCATATATTTT.

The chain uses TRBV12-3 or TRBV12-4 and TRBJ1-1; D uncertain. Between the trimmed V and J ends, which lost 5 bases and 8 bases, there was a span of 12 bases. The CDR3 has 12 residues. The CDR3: CASSLLGREAFF. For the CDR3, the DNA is TGTGCCAGCAGTCTCCTGGGGAGGGAAGCTTTCTTT.

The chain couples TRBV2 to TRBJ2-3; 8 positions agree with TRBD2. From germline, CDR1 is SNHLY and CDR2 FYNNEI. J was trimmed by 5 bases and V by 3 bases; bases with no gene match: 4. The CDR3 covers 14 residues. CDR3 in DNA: TGTGCCAGCAGTGAGCGGGGGGCAATAGATACGCAGTATTTT. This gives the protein CASSERGAIDTQYF.

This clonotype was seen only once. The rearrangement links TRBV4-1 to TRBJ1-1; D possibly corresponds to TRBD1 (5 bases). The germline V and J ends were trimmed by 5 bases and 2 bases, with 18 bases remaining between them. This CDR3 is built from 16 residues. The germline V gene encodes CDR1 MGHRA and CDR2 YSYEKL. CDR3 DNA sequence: TGCGCCAGCAGCTTACGCCAGGCAGGGACCAACACTGAAGCTTTCTTT. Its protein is CASSLRQAGTNTEAFF.

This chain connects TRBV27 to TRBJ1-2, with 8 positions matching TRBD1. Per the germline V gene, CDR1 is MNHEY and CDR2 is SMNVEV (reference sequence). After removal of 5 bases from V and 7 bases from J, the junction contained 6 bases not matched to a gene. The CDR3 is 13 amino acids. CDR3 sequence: CASSRQGAFGYTF. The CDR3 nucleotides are TGTGCCAGCAGTCGGCAGGGGGCTTTTGGCTACACCTTC.

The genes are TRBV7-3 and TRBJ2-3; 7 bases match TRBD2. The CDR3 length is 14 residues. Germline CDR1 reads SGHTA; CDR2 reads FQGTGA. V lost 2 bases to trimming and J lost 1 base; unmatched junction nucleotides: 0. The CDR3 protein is CASSLAGGTDTQYF. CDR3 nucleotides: TGTGCCAGCAGCTTAGCGGGGGGCACAGATACGCAGTATTTT.

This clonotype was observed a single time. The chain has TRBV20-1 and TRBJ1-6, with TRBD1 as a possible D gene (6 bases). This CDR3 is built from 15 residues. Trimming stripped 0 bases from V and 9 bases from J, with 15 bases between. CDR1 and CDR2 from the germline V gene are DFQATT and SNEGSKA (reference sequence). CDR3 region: CSARDLNRAGSPLHF. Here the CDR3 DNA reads TGCAGTGCTAGAGATTTGAACAGGGCAGGTTCACCCCTCCACTTT.